The rows below give T cell receptor beta chains drawn from one sample of a study of PD-L1 blockade in urothelial cancer. Only in-frame clones appear in the TCRdb table, and some are missing; sequencing was by immunoSEQ multiplex PCR. Here the sample spans some 120,000 clones, approximately 85% being singletons. The material was PBMCs, obtained around atezolizumab (anti-PD-L1) treatment. The receptor set was obtained from a man in his fifties with urothelial cancer. CDR3s include the opening cysteine and the closing phenylalanine or tryptophan. The order of the fields is J gene, D gene, clone size, V gene, CDR3 DNA, CDR3 protein. D genes are given only for firm matches. Clone size is not always given. Where it is, it says once, few, many or a class for expanded clones.

j_call: TRBJ1-4
d_call: .
clone_size: .
v_call: TRBV28
cdr3_nt: TGTGCCAGCAGCGTCCCAGCGGGGGTTTTTAGTAATGAAAAACTGTTTTTT
cdr3_aa: CASSVPAGVFSNEKLFF

j_call: TRBJ1-2
d_call: TRBD1
clone_size: .
v_call: TRBV5-1
cdr3_nt: TGCGCCAGCAGCGGAGGACAGGGGGTTCATGGCTACACCTTC
cdr3_aa: CASSGGQGVHGYTF

j_call: TRBJ1-3
d_call: .
clone_size: .
v_call: TRBV11-2
cdr3_nt: TGTGCCAGCAGACAAACAGGGAGTTGGCCTGGAAACACCATATATTTT
cdr3_aa: CASRQTGSWPGNTIYF

j_call: TRBJ2-3
d_call: TRBD2
clone_size: .
v_call: TRBV28
cdr3_nt: TGTGCCAGCAGGCAGGCGGGAGGGACAGATACGCAGTATTTT
cdr3_aa: CASRQAGGTDTQYF

j_call: TRBJ1-1
d_call: TRBD1
clone_size: once
v_call: TRBV18
cdr3_nt: TGTGCCAGCTCACTACGACAGGGAGAGATCGAAGCTTTCTTT
cdr3_aa: CASSLRQGEIEAFF

j_call: TRBJ2-1
d_call: TRBD2
clone_size: once
v_call: TRBV7-2
cdr3_nt: TGTGCCAGCAGTCCAGCGGGGGGGGTAGCGGGAGGGAATGAGCAGTTCTTC
cdr3_aa: CASSPAGGVAGGNEQFF

j_call: TRBJ2-5
d_call: TRBD1
clone_size: few
v_call: TRBV5-1
cdr3_nt: TGCGCCAGCAGCTTCTCCGGGGACAGGGCGGAGACCCAGTACTTC
cdr3_aa: CASSFSGDRAETQYF

j_call: TRBJ2-3
d_call: .
clone_size: few
v_call: TRBV30
cdr3_nt: TGTGCCTGCAGGGTGAGCGCAGATACGCAGTATTTT
cdr3_aa: CACRVSADTQYF

j_call: TRBJ2-7
d_call: .
clone_size: .
v_call: TRBV5-1
cdr3_nt: TGCGCCAGCAGCCCAGGGGACCTCCTCTACGAGCAGTACTTC
cdr3_aa: CASSPGDLLYEQYF

j_call: TRBJ2-7
d_call: TRBD1
clone_size: once
v_call: TRBV10-3
cdr3_nt: TGTGCCATCAGTAACGACAGGGGGCTTGTAAACGAGCAGTACTTC
cdr3_aa: CAISNDRGLVNEQYF

j_call: TRBJ2-2
d_call: TRBD2
clone_size: once
v_call: TRBV5-8
cdr3_nt: TGTGCCAGCAGCTTGGTGCGCGGGAGGGTTGCGAACACCGGGGAGCTGTTTTTT
cdr3_aa: CASSLVRGRVANTGELFF

j_call: TRBJ2-3
d_call: TRBD2
clone_size: .
v_call: TRBV9
cdr3_nt: TGTGCCAGCAGCGCCGGACTAGCGGGGAACACAGATACGCAGTATTTT
cdr3_aa: CASSAGLAGNTDTQYF

j_call: TRBJ2-4
d_call: TRBD2
clone_size: .
v_call: TRBV19
cdr3_nt: TGTGCCAGTAGCGGACTAGCGGGAGATTCGGGGAACATTCAGTACTTC
cdr3_aa: CASSGLAGDSGNIQYF

j_call: TRBJ2-5
d_call: TRBD2
clone_size: .
v_call: TRBV6-5
cdr3_nt: TGTGCCAGCAGAGTAGCGGGAACAAAGACCCAGTACTTC
cdr3_aa: CASRVAGTKTQYF

j_call: TRBJ2-2
d_call: TRBD1
clone_size: .
v_call: TRBV2
cdr3_nt: TGTGCCAGCAGCCGACAGGGGGCGAACACCGGGGAGCTGTTTTTT
cdr3_aa: CASSRQGANTGELFF

j_call: TRBJ1-3
d_call: .
clone_size: few
v_call: TRBV5-1
cdr3_nt: TGCGCCAGCAGCTTGGCCGGTGTGGGGGCTTGGGGAAACACCATATATTTT
cdr3_aa: CASSLAGVGAWGNTIYF

j_call: TRBJ1-6
d_call: TRBD1
clone_size: .
v_call: TRBV14
cdr3_nt: TGTGCCAGCAGCCAACAAAAGACAGGGCATTCACCCCTCCACTTT
cdr3_aa: CASSQQKTGHSPLHF

j_call: TRBJ2-7
d_call: .
clone_size: once
v_call: TRBV28
cdr3_nt: TGTGCCAGCAGTTTTTCATACAGGGAAATCGGGGAGCAGTACTTC
cdr3_aa: CASSFSYREIGEQYF

j_call: TRBJ1-5
d_call: TRBD1
clone_size: few
v_call: TRBV5-1
cdr3_nt: TGCGCCAGCAGCCCGAGGACAGGGTCGGGCCAGCCCCAGCATTTT
cdr3_aa: CASSPRTGSGQPQHF

j_call: TRBJ2-5
d_call: .
clone_size: once
v_call: TRBV28
cdr3_nt: TGTGCCAGCAGACTCCTCAGGGGTAGCGCCAAAGGAGAGACCCAGTACTTC
cdr3_aa: CASRLLRGSAKGETQYF

j_call: TRBJ1-2
d_call: TRBD1
clone_size: few
v_call: TRBV5-1
cdr3_nt: TGCGCCAGTACAGGGGAAAACCACCCTAGAGGCTACACCTTC
cdr3_aa: CASTGENHPRGYTF

j_call: TRBJ2-5
d_call: .
clone_size: .
v_call: TRBV2
cdr3_nt: TGTGCCAGCAGGTGGACTCAAGAGACCCAGTACTTC
cdr3_aa: CASRWTQETQYF

j_call: TRBJ2-4
d_call: .
clone_size: .
v_call: TRBV14
cdr3_nt: TGTGCCAGCAGCCAAGTCCGGGGATCCGGCATTCAGTACTTC
cdr3_aa: CASSQVRGSGIQYF

j_call: TRBJ2-7
d_call: TRBD2
clone_size: .
v_call: TRBV7-2
cdr3_nt: TGTGCCAGCAGCTCTGGACTAGTGGGCGAGCAGTACTTC
cdr3_aa: CASSSGLVGEQYF

j_call: TRBJ2-3
d_call: TRBD2
clone_size: .
v_call: TRBV5-1
cdr3_nt: TGCGCCAGCAGCTTGGGGCCCGGAGCGGGAGGCCCACGCACGCAGTATTTT
cdr3_aa: CASSLGPGAGGPRTQYF

j_call: TRBJ2-1
d_call: TRBD2
clone_size: .
v_call: TRBV30
cdr3_nt: TGTGCCTGGAGTGTACTTTCCAGGGCTAGCGGGCGGGTAGTCTCCTACAATGAGCAGTTCTTC
cdr3_aa: CAWSVLSRASGRVVSYNEQFF

j_call: TRBJ2-7
d_call: TRBD1
clone_size: .
v_call: TRBV5-1
cdr3_nt: TGCGCCAGCAGCCTGGGACAGGGAGTAGGGCACGAGCAGTACTTC
cdr3_aa: CASSLGQGVGHEQYF